This T cell receptor (beta chain) derives from a study of radiation and T cells in renal cell carcinoma (dated by TCRdb to 2020 to 2021). Looking at the study overall: TCR beta sequencing covered 50 to 55 samples in total, comprising some 26 tumors and about 27 peripheral blood samples. The final blood draw was performed at 4 weeks after radiation, at the same time as nephrectomy. Across all 53 samples, several million unique CDR3 nucleotide sequences encoding roughly 2.7 million unique CDR3 amino acid sequences were identified.

The sample's time point label is to be understood as: blood 4 weeks post-SBRT, at nephrectomy. Explained via the paper, the treatment or condition label denotes: 15 Gy SBRT to primary tumor, nephrectomy 4 weeks later. The samples were obtained from a clinical trial, where primary renal cell carcinomas were treated with 15 Gy stereotactic body radiation therapy and then removed by nephrectomy 4 weeks afterward. To track tumor-enriched clonotypes, serial peripheral blood was sampled from radiation-treated patients at baseline and at 2 weeks and 4 weeks after SBRT. All patients had renal cell carcinoma with clear cell pathology. The QIAamp DNA Blood Mini Kit (Qiagen) was used to prepare genomic DNA for TCR sequencing. The analyses included only samples that passed all quality control checks. TCR beta libraries were generated from genomic DNA with the immunoSEQ kit, following the manufacturer's recommendations. For library preparation, a first multiplex PCR was performed with proprietary primers, followed by a second PCR in which unique barcodes were added, and bead cleanups were performed after each round. Each sample batch included a kit-provided positive control reaction and a negative control reaction. The final libraries were assessed on an Agilent 4200 TapeStation D1000 ScreenTape, pooled by volume, and quantified by qPCR. Sequencing was performed on an Illumina NextSeq500 with a MidOutput 150-cycle cartridge, and 156 Read1 and 15 Index1 cycles were run with kit custom primers. The pooled library was loaded at approximately 0.97 pM with around 20% PhiX control spiked in. The study's own analysis went as follows. Vendor-processed data were analyzed in R, with a clonotype defined as all T cells sharing the same CDR3 nucleotide sequence. In the clone abundance analyses, frequencies in each sample were normalized to that sample's 10,000 most abundant clones. Public T cell clones, which averaged fewer than five per sample, were removed prior to analysis. Tumor-enriched and baseline blood-enriched clonotypes were defined by at least a 32-fold difference in abundance between compartments. A beta-binomial differential abundance model was used to identify clonotypes that were expanded or contracted between blood time points. Similarity between tumor and blood repertoires was quantified using the Baroni-Urbani and Buser coefficient, and groups were compared with two-tailed Wilcoxon tests in R. TCRdb took this table from immuneACCESS and kept in-frame rearrangements with V and J called. Such tables lack part of the clones; where checked against another copy, unresolved V genes explain under half of the gap, and the rest is unexplained. V, J and clone size reflect that table, while D and trimming were determined from the DNA. For this sample there are over 120,000 clones; approximately 86% appear just once. The top ten constitute around 17% of the sample.

This clone turned up a few times. This clone's antigen is unknown. There are no base qualities to consult, and no much larger clone falls within one base. Study-wide conclusions, independent of this receptor: Because pretreatment tumor biopsies were not available, the study could not determine whether clonotypes were already present within the tumor at baseline. Changes in the blood repertoire were not tracked past 4 weeks after treatment. The single-armed trial design could not address effects of radiation dose or scheduling on the TCR repertoire. In blood, the top tumor clonotypes increased from baseline to 2 weeks after radiation and then shrank by 4 weeks, which suggests a temporary expansion of tumor-resident clones.

V loses 8 bases, J loses 0 bases, and the germline ends lie 12 bases apart. The CDR3 starts with the cysteine, ends with the phenylalanine, and has 14 residues. The DNA shown is the 42-base CDR3, in frame from base 1. For CDR1 and CDR2, the germline V gene (reference sequence) lists SGHAT and FQDESV. The source of this sequence is a woman in her forties or fifties with renal cell carcinoma. The specimen was blood, collected from a patient whose treatment included radiotherapy and nephrectomy. The V and J segments used are TRBV11-1 and TRBJ2-3; a weak D assignment points to TRBD2 (5 bases agree). The DNA sequence is TGTGCCAGCCGGGAAAGTACTAGCACAGATACGCAGTATTTT. Translation gives CASRESTSTDTQYF.